The clone carrying this TCR beta chain was observed a few times. This sample was taken from a study of identical twins' blood T cells. After removal of 4 bases from V and 6 bases from J, the junction contained 15 bases not matched to a gene. The CDR3 extends over 16 amino acids. Germline V lookup: CDR1 SQVTM, CDR2 ANQGSEA. A previously described protocol, modified, built RNA-based TCR cDNA libraries. From the 5' RACE reads, TCRdb called clonotypes with MiXCR, one entry per CDR3 protein. The table has 400,000 or so distinct CDR3 sequences, roughly 31% seen once. The clonotype originates from a woman between 18 and 50 years old in good health. The chain uses TRBV29-1 and TRBJ2-3; 8 bases are a match to TRBD1. Sequencing was done on a sample of PBMCs. The DNA of the CDR3 is TGCAGCGTTGGCACTATATATAGGACAGGGATGGATACGCAGTATTTT. Translated: CSVGTIYRTGMDTQYF.